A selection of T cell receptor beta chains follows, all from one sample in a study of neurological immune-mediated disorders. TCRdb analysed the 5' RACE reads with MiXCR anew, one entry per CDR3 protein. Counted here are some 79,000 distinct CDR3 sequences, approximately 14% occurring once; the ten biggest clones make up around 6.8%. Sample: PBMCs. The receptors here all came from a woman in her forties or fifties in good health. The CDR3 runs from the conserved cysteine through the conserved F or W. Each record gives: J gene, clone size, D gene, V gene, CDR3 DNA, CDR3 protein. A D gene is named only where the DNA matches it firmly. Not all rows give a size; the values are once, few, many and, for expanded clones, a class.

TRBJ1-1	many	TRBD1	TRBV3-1	TGTGCCAGCATGTCTGAGGGGGCCGGGAACACTGAAGCTTTCTTT	CASMSEGAGNTEAFF
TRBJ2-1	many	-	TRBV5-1	TGCGCCAGCAGCTTGGCACCAACCGACAGCTACAATGAGCAGTTCTTC	CASSLAPTDSYNEQFF
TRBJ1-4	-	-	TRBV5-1	TGCGCCAGCAGCTTGGGGACGTTTGCAACTAATGAAAAACTGTTTTTT	CASSLGTFATNEKLFF
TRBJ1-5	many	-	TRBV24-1	TGTGCCACCAGTGACTCAGGGAGGGAACAGCCCCAGCATTTT	CATSDSGREQPQHF
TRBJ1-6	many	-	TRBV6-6	TGTGCCAGCAACCGACAATATAATTCACCCCTCCACTTT	CASNRQYNSPLHF
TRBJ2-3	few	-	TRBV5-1	TGCGCCAGCAGCTTGAGCCAGGGAAAGACAGATACGCAGTATTTT	CASSLSQGKTDTQYF
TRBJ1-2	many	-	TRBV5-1	TGCGCCAGCAGCGGGGACACCCCTAACTATGGCTACACCTTC	CASSGDTPNYGYTF
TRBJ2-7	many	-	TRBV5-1	TGCGCCAGCAGCTTGGCCCCAGGCCAGGGGAGGGAGCAGTACTTC	CASSLAPGQGREQYF
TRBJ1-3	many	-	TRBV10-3	TGTGCCACTATACCTGGGGCTGGAAACACCATATATTTT	CATIPGAGNTIYF
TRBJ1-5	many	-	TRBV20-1	TGCAGTGCTAGAGATGAGGCGGGAAATAGCAATCAGCCCCAGCATTTT	CSARDEAGNSNQPQHF
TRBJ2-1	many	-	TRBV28	TGTGCCAGCATCCGGGCGGGGTCTTACAATGAGCAGTTCTTC	CASIRAGSYNEQFF
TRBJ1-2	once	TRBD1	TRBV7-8	TGTGCCAGCAGCTTGGGGGACAGGGGAGTCTACACCTTC	CASSLGDRGVYTF
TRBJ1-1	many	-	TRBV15	TGTGCCACCAGCAGAGACAGAGCGAACACTGAAGCTTTCTTT	CATSRDRANTEAFF
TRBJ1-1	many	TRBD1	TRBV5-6	TGTGCCAGCAGCTTGGAGGCCAGGGGGTTAGGTGCTTTCTTT	CASSLEARGLGAFF
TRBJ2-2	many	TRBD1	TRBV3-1	TGTGCCAGCAGCCAAAGGGACAGGGCCGGGGAGCTGTTTTTT	CASSQRDRAGELFF
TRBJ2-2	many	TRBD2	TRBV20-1	TGCAGTGCTAGAGAGACGGGCGGGAGGAACACCGGGGAGCTGTTTTTT	CSARETGGRNTGELFF
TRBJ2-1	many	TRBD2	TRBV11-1	TGTGCCAGCAGCTCCGGGACTAGTATGCGTGCCAAGCAGTTCTTC	CASSSGTSMRAKQFF
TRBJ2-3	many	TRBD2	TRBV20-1	TGCAGTGCTAGAGTACCCCCGGGACTAGCGTCAGATACGCAGTATTTT	CSARVPPGLASDTQYF
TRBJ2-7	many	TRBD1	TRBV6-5	TGTGCCAGCAGTTGGACAGGCCCGTCTACCTACGAGCAGTACTTC	CASSWTGPSTYEQYF
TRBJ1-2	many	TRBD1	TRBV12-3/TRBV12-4	TGTGCCAGCAGTTCACAGGGGGGATTGACGTGGGGCTACACCTTC	CASSSQGGLTWGYTF
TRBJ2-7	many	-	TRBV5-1	TGCGCCAGCAAGCTGAGGCCAGAAAACTCCTACGAGCAGTACTTC	CASKLRPENSYEQYF
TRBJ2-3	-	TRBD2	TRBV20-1	TGCAGTGCTAGGGGCGGGGGGGCCTCCTATAGCACAGATACGCAGTATTTT	CSARGGGASYSTDTQYF
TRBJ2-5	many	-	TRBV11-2	TGTGCCAGCAGCTTAGTTCGGGGTACGGAAGAGACCCAGTACTTC	CASSLVRGTEETQYF
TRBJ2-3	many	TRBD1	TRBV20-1	TGCAGTGCTCAACCCAGGGGGCGCGGGAGCACAGATACGCAGTATTTT	CSAQPRGRGSTDTQYF
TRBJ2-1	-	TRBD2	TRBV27	TGTGCCAGCAGTTTTAGGGCTAGCGGGAAGGATGAGCAGTTCTTC	CASSFRASGKDEQFF
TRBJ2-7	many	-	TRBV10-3	TGTGCCATCAGCGGGGACCACTACGAGCAGTACTTC	CAISGDHYEQYF
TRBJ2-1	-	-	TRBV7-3	TGTGCCAGCAGCTTCCAGGGATCGTCCTACAATGAGCAGTTCTTC	CASSFQGSSYNEQFF
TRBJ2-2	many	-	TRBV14	TGTGCCAGCAGCCAAGTCCCCACCGGGGAGCTGTTTTTT	CASSQVPTGELFF
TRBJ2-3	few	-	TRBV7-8	TGTGCCAGCAGCTTAGAGAGGTTACCCATCACAGATACGCAGTATTTT	CASSLERLPITDTQYF
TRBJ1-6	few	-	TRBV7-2	TGTGCCAGCAGCCCTTTCTACAGGAGCTCCTATAATTCACCCCTCCACTTT	CASSPFYRSSYNSPLHF
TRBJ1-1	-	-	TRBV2	TGTGCCAGCAGTGGGCAGCTTATCACTGAAGCTTTCTTT	CASSGQLITEAFF
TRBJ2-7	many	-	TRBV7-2	TGTGCCAGCAGCCAGAGGTCACAGGAAGCCTACGAGCAGTACTTC	CASSQRSQEAYEQYF